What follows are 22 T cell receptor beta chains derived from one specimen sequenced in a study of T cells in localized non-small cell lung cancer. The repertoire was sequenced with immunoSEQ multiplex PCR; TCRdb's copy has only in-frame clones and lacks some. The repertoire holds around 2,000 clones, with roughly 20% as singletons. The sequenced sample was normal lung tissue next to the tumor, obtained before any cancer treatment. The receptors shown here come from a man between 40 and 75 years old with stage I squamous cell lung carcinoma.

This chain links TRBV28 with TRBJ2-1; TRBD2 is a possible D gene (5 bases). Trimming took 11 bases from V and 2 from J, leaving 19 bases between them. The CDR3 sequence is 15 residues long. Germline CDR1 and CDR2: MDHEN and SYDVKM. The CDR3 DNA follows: TGTGCCGGAAACTCTGGCGGGTCCCCCTACAATGAGCAGTTCTTC. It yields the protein CAGNSGGSPYNEQFF.

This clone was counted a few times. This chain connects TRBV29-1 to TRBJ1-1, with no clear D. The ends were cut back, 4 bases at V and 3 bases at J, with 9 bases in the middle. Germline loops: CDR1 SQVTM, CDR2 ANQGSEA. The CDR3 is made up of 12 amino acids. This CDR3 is CSVVRGYTEAFF. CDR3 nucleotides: TGCAGCGTTGTTAGAGGGTACACTGAAGCTTTCTTT. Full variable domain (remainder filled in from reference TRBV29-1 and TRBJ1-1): SAVISQKPSRDICQRGTSLTIQCQVDSQVTMMFWYRQQPGQSLTLIATANQGSEATYESGFVIDKFPISRPNLTFSTLTVSNMSPEDSSIYLCSVVRGYTEAFFGQGTRLTVV.

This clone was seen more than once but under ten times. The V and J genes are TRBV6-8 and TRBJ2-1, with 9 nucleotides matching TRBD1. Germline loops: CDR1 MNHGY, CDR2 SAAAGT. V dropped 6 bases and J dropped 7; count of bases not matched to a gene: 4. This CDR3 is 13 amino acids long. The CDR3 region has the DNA TGTGCCAGCAGCTCGACAGGGGGGAATGAGCAGTTCTTC. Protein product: CASSSTGGNEQFF.

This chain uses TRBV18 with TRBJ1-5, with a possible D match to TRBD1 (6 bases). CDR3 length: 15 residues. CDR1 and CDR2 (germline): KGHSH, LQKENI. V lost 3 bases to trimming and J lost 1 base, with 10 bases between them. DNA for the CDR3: TGTGCCAGCTCACCGCGGGGGGCAAGCAATCAGCCCCAGCATTTT. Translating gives CASSPRGASNQPQHF.

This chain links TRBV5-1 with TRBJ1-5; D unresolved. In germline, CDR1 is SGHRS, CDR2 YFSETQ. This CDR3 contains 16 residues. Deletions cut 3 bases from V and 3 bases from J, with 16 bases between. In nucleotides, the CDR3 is TGCGCCAGCAGCTACTGGGCTGGGGATTACAATCAGCCCCAGCATTTT. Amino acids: CASSYWAGDYNQPQHF.

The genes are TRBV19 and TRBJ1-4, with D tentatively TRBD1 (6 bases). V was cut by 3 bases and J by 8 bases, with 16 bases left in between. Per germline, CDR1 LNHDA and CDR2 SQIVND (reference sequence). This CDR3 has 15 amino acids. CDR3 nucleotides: TGTGCCAGTAGTATCTTGACGAATAGGGGGGAAAAACTGTTTTTT. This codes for CASSILTNRGEKLFF.

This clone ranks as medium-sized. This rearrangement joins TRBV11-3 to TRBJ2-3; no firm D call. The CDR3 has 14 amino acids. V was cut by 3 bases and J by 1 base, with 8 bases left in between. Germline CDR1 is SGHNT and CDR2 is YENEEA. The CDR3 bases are TGTGCCAGCAGCTTGCTGAGACGCACAGATACGCAGTATTTT. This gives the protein CASSLLRRTDTQYF.

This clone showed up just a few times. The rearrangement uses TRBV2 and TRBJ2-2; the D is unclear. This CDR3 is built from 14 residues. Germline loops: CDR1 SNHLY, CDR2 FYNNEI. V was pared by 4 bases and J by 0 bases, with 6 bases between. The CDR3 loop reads CASSAAPNTGELFF. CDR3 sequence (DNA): TGTGCCAGCAGTGCGGCCCCGAACACCGGGGAGCTGTTTTTT.

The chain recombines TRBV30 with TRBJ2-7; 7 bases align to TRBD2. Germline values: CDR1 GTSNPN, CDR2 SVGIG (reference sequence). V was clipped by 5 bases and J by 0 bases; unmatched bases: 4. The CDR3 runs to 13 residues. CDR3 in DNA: TGTGCCTGGGCCCGCGGGAGCTCCTACGAGCAGTACTTC. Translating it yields CAWARGSSYEQYF.

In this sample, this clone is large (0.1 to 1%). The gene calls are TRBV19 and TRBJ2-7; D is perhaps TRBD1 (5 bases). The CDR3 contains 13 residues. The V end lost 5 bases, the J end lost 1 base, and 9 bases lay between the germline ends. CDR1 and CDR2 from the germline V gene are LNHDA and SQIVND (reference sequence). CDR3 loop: CASSRTLSYEQYF. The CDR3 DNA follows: TGTGCCAGTAGTCGGACACTATCCTACGAGCAGTACTTC.

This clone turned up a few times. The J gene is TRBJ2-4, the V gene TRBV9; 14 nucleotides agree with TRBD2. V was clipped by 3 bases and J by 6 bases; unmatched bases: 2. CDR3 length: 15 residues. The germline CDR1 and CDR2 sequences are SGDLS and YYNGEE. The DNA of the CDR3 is TGTGCCAGCAGCGGACTAGCGGGAGGGGTAAACATTCAGTACTTC. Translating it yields CASSGLAGGVNIQYF.

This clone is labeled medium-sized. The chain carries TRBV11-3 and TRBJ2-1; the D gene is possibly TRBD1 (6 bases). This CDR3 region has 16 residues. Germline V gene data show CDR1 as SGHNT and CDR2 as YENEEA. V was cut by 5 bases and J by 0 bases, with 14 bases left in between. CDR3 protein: CASSPTGISSYNEQFF. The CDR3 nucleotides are TGTGCCAGCAGCCCCACAGGGATTAGCTCCTACAATGAGCAGTTCTTC. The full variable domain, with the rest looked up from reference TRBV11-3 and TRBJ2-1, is EAGVVQSPRYKIIEKKQPVAFWCNPISGHNTLYWYLQNLGQGPELLIRYENEEAVDDSQLPKDRFSAERLKGVDSTLKIQPAELGDSAVYLCASSPTGISSYNEQFFGPGTRLTVL.

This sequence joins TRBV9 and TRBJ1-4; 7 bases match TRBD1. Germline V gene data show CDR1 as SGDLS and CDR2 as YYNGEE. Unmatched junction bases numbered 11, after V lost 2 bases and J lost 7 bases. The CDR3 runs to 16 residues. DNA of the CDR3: TGTGCCAGCAGCGTCGGGACAGTGGAGTCGTCTGAAAAACTGTTTTTT. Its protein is CASSVGTVESSEKLFF. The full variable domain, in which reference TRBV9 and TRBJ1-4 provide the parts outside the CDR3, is DSGVTQTPKHLITATGQRVTLRCSPRSGDLSVYWYQQSLDQGLQFLIQYYNGEERAKGNILERFSAQQFPDLHSELNLSSLELGDSALYFCASSVGTVESSEKLFFGSGTQLSVL.

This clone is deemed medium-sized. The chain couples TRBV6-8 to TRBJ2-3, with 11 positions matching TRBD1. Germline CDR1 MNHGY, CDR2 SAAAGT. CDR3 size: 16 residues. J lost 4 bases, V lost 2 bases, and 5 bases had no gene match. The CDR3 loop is CASSYGPGQGADTQYF. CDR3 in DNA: TGTGCCAGCAGTTACGGTCCGGGACAGGGGGCAGATACGCAGTATTTT.

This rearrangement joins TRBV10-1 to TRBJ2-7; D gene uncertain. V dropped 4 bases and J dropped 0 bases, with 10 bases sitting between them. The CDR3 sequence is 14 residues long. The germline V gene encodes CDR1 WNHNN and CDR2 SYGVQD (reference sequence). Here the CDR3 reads CASSGPAGSYEQYF. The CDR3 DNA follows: TGCGCCAGCAGTGGCCCAGCAGGCTCCTACGAGCAGTACTTC.

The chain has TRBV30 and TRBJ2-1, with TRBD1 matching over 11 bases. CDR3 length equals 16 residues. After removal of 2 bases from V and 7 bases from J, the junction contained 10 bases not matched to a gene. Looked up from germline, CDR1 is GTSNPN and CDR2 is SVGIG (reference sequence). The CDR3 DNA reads TGTGCCTGGAGTTTCGGACAGGGGGCTCGATGGAATGAGCAGTTCTTC. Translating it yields CAWSFGQGARWNEQFF.

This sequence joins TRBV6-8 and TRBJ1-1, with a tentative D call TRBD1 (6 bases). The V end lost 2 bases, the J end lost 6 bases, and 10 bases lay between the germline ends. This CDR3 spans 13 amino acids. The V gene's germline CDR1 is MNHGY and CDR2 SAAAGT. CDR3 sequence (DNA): TGTGCCAGCAGTTACGCGGGGGGCTCTGAAGCTTTCTTT. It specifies CASSYAGGSEAFF.

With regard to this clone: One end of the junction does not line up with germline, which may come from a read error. Here the CDR3 reads CAISIEGVNQPQHF. DNA of the CDR3: TGTGCCATCAGTATAGAAGGGGTGAATCAGCCCCAGCATTTT. This chain uses TRBV6-8 with TRBJ1-5, with a tentative D call TRBD1 (5 bases). The germline V gene has CDR1 MNHGY and CDR2 SAAAGT. The CDR3 is 14 amino acids.

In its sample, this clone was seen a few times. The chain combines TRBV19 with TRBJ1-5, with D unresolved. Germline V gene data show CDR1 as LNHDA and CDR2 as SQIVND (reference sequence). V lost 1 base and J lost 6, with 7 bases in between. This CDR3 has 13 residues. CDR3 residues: CASSIGTTQPQHF. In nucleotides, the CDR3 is TGTGCCAGTAGTATAGGAACCACTCAGCCCCAGCATTTT.

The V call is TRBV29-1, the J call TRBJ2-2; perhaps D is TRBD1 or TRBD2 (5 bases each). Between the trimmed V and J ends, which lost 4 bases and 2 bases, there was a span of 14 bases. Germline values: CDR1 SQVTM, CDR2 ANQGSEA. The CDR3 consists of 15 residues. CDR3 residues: CSVVDGTINTGELFF. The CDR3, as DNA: TGCAGCGTTGTAGACGGGACCATAAACACCGGGGAGCTGTTTTTT.

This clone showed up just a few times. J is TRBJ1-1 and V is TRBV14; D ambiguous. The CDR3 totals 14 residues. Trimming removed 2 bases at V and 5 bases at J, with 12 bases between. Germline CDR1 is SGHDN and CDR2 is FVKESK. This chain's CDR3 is CASSQLDRRTEAFF. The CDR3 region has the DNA TGTGCCAGCAGCCAATTAGATCGGAGGACTGAAGCTTTCTTT.

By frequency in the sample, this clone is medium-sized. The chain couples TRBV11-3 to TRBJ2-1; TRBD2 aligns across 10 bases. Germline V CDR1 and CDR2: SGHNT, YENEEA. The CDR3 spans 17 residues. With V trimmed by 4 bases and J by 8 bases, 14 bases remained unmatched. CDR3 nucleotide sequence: TGTGCCAGCAGCTCCCTTTCTAGCGGGAGTTTCGTCGATGAGCAGTTCTTC. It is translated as CASSSLSSGSFVDEQFF.